A single sample is the source of the 14 T cell receptor beta chains below, sequenced in a study of cytomegalovirus exposure and HLA in healthy donors. PCR involved 60 Vbeta and 13 Jbeta primers. Assay: immunoSEQ multiplex PCR; the TCRdb copy retains only in-frame clones and omits some. This table has fewer than 140,000 clones, 75% to 85% appearing once. The sample was PBMCs. Every receptor here comes from a middle-aged man in good health and CMV-seronegative.

This rearrangement joins TRBV19 to TRBJ1-1; no reliable D call. The CDR3 is 15 residues long. Trimming removed 7 bases at V and 3 bases at J, with 18 bases between. Germline assignment: CDR1 LNHDA and CDR2 SQIVND (reference sequence). For the CDR3, the DNA is TGTGCCAGTAACGACCTAACCGGAGGGTACACTGAAGCTTTCTTT. Translated: CASNDLTGGYTEAFF.

The chain uses TRBV4-1 and TRBJ1-5, with D perhaps TRBD1 (5 bases). The CDR3 runs to 15 residues. V was cut by 0 bases and J by 9 bases, with 15 bases left in between. Per the germline V gene, CDR1 is MGHRA and CDR2 is YSYEKL. The CDR3 region has the DNA TGCGCCAGCAGCCAAGAATATGGGAGGGGTCGGCCCCAGCATTTT. Translated, it gives CASSQEYGRGRPQHF.

This clone was counted a few times. The genes are TRBV6-6 and TRBJ2-5, with D possibly TRBD1 on 5 matching bases. Deletions cut 11 bases from V and 2 bases from J, with 9 bases between. CDR1 is MNHNY and CDR2 is SVGAGI in the germline V gene (reference sequence). The CDR3 has 11 amino acids. The CDR3 nucleotides are TGTGCCTCCAGGGAACAAGAGACCCAGTACTTC. It is translated as CASREQETQYF.

This chain links TRBV19 with TRBJ1-2; TRBD1 is a possible D gene (5 bases). V was cut by 5 bases and J by 5 bases, with 6 bases left in between. Per the germline V gene, CDR1 is LNHDA and CDR2 is SQIVND (reference sequence). This CDR3 spans 11 amino acids. This CDR3 reads CASSAGYGYTF. The CDR3 nucleotides are TGTGCCAGTAGTGCAGGGTATGGCTACACCTTC.

The chain carries TRBV7-3 and TRBJ2-5, with 10 bases identical to TRBD2. With V trimmed by 4 bases and J by 1 base, 3 bases remained unmatched. Per the germline V gene, CDR1 is SGHTA and CDR2 is FQGTGA. The CDR3 spans 15 residues. The CDR3 sequence is CASSSSGGAQETQYF. As DNA, the CDR3 is TGTGCCAGCAGCTCTAGCGGGGGAGCCCAAGAGACCCAGTACTTC.

The gene calls are TRBV5-6 and TRBJ2-7, with TRBD2 matching over 12 bases. The V gene end was trimmed by 4 bases and the J gene end by 1 base; junction bases not matched to a gene: 6. Germline assignment: CDR1 SGHDT and CDR2 YYEEEE. CDR3 length: 16 residues. As DNA, the CDR3 is TGTGCCAGCAGCGGACTAGCGGGGAGTTTTTCCTACGAGCAGTACTTC. Translating it yields CASSGLAGSFSYEQYF.

The V gene is TRBV28, the J gene TRBJ1-2, with a possible D match to TRBD1 (6 bases). The V gene lost 2 bases and the J gene lost 5 bases, with 9 bases spanning the gap. CDR3 size: 13 residues. Germline CDR1 MDHEN, CDR2 SYDVKM. CDR3 DNA sequence: TGTGCCAGCAGTTTAGAACAGGGATATGGCTACACCTTC. It translates to CASSLEQGYGYTF.

The chain joins TRBV30 to TRBJ2-6; D is unclear. V was pared by 3 bases and J by 4 bases, with 7 bases between. Looked up from germline, CDR1 is GTSNPN and CDR2 is SVGIG (reference sequence). The CDR3 has 13 residues. CDR3 coding DNA: TGTGCCTGGAGAGTTACAGGGGCCAACGTCCTGACTTTC. Its translation is CAWRVTGANVLTF.

The V gene is TRBV9, the J gene TRBJ1-6, with D possibly matching TRBD1 (6 bases). Per the germline V gene, CDR1 is SGDLS and CDR2 is YYNGEE. Trimming cost V 4 bases and J 6 bases, with 14 bases left between them. The CDR3 is 15 residues long. The CDR3 DNA follows: TGTGCCAGCAGCCTGTGGGGCAGGGGTAATTCACCCCTCCACTTT. Protein product: CASSLWGRGNSPLHF.

The chain employs TRBV5-1 and TRBJ1-6; no clear D. From germline, CDR1 is SGHRS and CDR2 YFSETQ. The CDR3 covers 13 residues. The V gene lost 0 bases and the J gene lost 10 bases, with 8 bases spanning the gap. The CDR3 is CASSLAGRSPLHF. The CDR3, as DNA: TGCGCCAGCAGCTTGGCCGGGAGGTCACCCCTCCACTTT.

V is TRBV5-1 and J is TRBJ1-4; 7 nucleotides align to TRBD1. Per the germline V gene, CDR1 is SGHRS and CDR2 is YFSETQ. CDR3 size: 18 residues. V shed 1 base, J shed 4 bases, and the junction held 13 bases outside the gene matches. The CDR3 coding sequence is TGCGCCAGCAGCTTGAACCTGATCAACAGGGGCGGTAATGAAAAACTGTTTTTT. The encoded protein is CASSLNLINRGGNEKLFF. The whole variable domain, remainder taken from reference TRBV5-1 and TRBJ1-4, is KAGVTQTPRYLIKTRGQQVTLSCSPISGHRSVSWYQQTPGQGLQFLFEYFSETQRNKGNFPGRFSGRQFSNSRSEMNVSTLELGDSALYLCASSLNLINRGGNEKLFFGSGTQLSVL.

The CDR3, as DNA: TGCAGCGTTGAAGGGCACAAGGGGGGGCTTCGAGAGACCCAGTACTTC. Its translation is CSVEGHKGGLRETQYF. V and J are TRBV29-1 and TRBJ2-5; a possible D gene is TRBD2 (7 bases). Germline V lookup: CDR1 SQVTM, CDR2 ANQGSEA. V dropped 1 base and J dropped 4 bases, with 19 bases sitting between them. This CDR3 has 16 amino acids.

The V call is TRBV7-9, the J call TRBJ1-5, with D perhaps TRBD1 (6 bases). The CDR3 consists of 14 residues. The V end was cut by 5 bases, the J end by 4 bases, with 12 bases between. CDR1 is SEHNR and CDR2 is FQNEAQ in the germline V gene (reference sequence). The CDR3 here is CASSKTGLNQPQHF. The CDR3 DNA follows: TGTGCCAGCAGCAAAACAGGGCTTAATCAGCCCCAGCATTTT.

This chain connects TRBV5-1 to TRBJ1-3; D might be TRBD1 (5 bases). This CDR3 spans 16 amino acids. Germline V gives CDR1 SGHRS, CDR2 YFSETQ. Trimming pared 4 bases from V and 2 bases from J, leaving 16 bases between. For the CDR3, the DNA is TGCGCCAGCAGCCGAGGGGAGGGTGACGCTGGAAACACCATATATTTT. Protein sequence: CASSRGEGDAGNTIYF.